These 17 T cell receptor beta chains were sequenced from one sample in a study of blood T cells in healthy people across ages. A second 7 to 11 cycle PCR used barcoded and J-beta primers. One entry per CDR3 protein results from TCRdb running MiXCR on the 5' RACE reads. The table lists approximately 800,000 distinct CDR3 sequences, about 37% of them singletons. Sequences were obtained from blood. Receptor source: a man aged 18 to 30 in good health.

The CDR3 region has the DNA TGCGCCAGCAGCCACTGGGCTAGCGGGGGGGCAGGCGGGGAGCTGTTTTTT. Translating gives CASSHWASGGAGGELFF. V and J are TRBV4-1 and TRBJ2-2; 12 bases agree with TRBD2. Germline V gene sequence: CDR1 MGHRA, CDR2 YSYEKL. Germline trimming cut 3 bases from V and 7 bases from J; bases unmatched to any gene: 9. CDR3 size: 17 residues.

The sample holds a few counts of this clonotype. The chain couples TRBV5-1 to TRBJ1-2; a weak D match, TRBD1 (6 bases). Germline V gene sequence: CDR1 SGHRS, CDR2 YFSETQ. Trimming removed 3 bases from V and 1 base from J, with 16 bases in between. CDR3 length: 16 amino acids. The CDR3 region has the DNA TGCGCCAGCAGCTCGGTGTCGGGGGGCCTTAACTATGGCTACACCTTC. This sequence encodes CASSSVSGGLNYGYTF. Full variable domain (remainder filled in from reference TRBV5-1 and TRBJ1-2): KAGVTQTPRYLIKTRGQQVTLSCSPISGHRSVSWYQQTPGQGLQFLFEYFSETQRNKGNFPGRFSGRQFSNSRSEMNVSTLELGDSALYLCASSSVSGGLNYGYTFGSGTRLTVV.

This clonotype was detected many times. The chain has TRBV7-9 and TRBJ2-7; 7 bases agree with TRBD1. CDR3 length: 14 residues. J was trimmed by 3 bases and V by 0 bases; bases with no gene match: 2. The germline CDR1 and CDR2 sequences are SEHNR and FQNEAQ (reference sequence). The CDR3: CASSLAGQSYEQYF. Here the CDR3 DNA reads TGTGCCAGCAGCTTAGCGGGACAGAGCTACGAGCAGTACTTC.

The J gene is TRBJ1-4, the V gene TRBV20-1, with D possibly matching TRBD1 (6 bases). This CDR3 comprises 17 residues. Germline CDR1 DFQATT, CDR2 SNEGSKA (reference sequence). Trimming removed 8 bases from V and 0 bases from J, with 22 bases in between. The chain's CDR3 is CSYSPGGALTTNEKLFF. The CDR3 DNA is TGCAGTTATTCCCCTGGGGGGGCCCTCACAACTAATGAAAAACTGTTTTTT.

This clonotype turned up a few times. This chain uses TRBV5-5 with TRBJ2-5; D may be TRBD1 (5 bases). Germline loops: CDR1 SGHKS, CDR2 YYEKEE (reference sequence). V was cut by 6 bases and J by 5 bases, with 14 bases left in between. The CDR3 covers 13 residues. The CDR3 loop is CASTFQGRETQYF. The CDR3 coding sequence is TGTGCCAGCACCTTCCAGGGCAGGGAGACCCAGTACTTC.

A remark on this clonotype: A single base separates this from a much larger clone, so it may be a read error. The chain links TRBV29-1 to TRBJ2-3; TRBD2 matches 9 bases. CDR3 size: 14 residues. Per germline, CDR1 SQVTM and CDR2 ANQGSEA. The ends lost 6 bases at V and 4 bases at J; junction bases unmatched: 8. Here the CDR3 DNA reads TGCAGCGTCTCCGCGGGGGGGCAGGCAGATACGCAGTATTTT. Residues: CSVSAGGQADTQYF.

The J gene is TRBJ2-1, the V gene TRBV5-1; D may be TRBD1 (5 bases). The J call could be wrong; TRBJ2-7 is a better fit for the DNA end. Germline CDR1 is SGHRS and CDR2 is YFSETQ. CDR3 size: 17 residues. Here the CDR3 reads CASSLEGVGPSYNEQYF. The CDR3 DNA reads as TGCGCCAGCAGCTTGGAAGGGGTAGGCCCCTCCTACAATGAGCAGTACTTC.

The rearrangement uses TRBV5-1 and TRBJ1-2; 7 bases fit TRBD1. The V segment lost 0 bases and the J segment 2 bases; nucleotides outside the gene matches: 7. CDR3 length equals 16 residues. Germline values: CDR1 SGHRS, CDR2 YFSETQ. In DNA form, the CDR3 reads TGCGCCAGCAGCTTGGAGGGGACAGATTTGAACTATGGCTACACCTTC. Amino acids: CASSLEGTDLNYGYTF.

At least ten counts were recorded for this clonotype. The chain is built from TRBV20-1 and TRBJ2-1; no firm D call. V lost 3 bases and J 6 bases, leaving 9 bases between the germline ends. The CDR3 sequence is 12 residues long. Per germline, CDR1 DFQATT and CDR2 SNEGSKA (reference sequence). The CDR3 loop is CSASPGGNEQFF. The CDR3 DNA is TGCAGTGCTAGTCCGGGCGGCAATGAGCAGTTCTTC.

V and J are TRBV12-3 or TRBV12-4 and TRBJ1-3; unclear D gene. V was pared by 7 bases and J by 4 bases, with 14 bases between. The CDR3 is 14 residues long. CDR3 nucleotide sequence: TGTGCCAGCACTTCCGGGAACCAAGGAAACACCATATATTTT. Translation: CASTSGNQGNTIYF.

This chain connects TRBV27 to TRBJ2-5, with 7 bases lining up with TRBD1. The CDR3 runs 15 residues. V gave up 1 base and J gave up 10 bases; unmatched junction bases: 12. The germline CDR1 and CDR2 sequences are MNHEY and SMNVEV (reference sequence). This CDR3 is CASSLFPDRTVYQYF. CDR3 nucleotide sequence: TGTGCCAGCAGTTTATTCCCGGACAGGACGGTGTACCAGTACTTC.

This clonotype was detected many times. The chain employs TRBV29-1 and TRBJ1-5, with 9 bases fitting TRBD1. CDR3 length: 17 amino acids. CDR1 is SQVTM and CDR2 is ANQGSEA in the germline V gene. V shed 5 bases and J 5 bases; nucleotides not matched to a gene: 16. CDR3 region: CSVTFGEGTGTYQPQHF. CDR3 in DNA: TGCAGCGTTACGTTTGGAGAAGGGACAGGGACTTATCAGCCCCAGCATTTT.

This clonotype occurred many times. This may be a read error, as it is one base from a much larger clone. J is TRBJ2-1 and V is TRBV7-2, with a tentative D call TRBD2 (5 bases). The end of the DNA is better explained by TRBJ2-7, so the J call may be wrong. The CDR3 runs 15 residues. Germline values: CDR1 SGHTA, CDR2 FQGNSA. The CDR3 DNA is TGTGCCAGCAGCTTAGCGGGGAGCTCCTACAATGAGCAGTACTTC. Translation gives CASSLAGSSYNEQYF.

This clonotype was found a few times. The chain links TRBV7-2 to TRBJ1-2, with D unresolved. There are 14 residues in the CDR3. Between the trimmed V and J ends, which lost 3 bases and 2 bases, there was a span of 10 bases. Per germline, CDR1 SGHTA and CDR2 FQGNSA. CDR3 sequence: CASSFRAVNYGYTF. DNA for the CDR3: TGTGCCAGCAGCTTCCGGGCGGTGAACTATGGCTACACCTTC.

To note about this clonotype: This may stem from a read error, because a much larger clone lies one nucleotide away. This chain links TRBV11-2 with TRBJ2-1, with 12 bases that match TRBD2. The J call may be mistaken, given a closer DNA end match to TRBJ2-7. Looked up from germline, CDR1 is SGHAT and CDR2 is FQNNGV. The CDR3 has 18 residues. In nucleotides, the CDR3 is TGTGCCAGCAGCTTAGATCTGGGCTCTAGCGGGGGGGACAATGAGCAGTACTTC. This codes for CASSLDLGSSGGDNEQYF.

CDR3 DNA sequence: TGTGCCAGCAGGCCCCTCCGCTCTGAAGCTTTCTTT. Its translation: CASRPLRSEAFF. This sequence joins TRBV12-3 or TRBV12-4 and TRBJ1-1; no firm D call. Trimming left V 6 bases short and J 6 bases short, with 11 bases between. CDR3 length: 12 amino acids.

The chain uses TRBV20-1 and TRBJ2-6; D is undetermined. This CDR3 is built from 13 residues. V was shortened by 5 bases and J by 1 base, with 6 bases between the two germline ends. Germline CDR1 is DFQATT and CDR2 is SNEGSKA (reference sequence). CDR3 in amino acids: CSALSSGANVLTF. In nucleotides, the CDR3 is TGCAGTGCTCTTTCTTCTGGGGCCAACGTCCTGACTTTC.